The text below deals with one TCR beta chain. Its antigen is not identified. The data derive from a study of T-cell memory formation after mild COVID-19. Study-level background: Largely, TCR clusters stayed within a single donor.

Germline CDR1 MNHEY, CDR2 SVGEGT. Trimming cost V 6 bases and J 0 bases; bases outside gene matches: 11. The CDR3 consists of 17 residues. TCRdb re-called the 5' RACE reads through MiXCR, storing one row per CDR3 protein. The sample carries about 440,000 distinct CDR3 sequences, around 19% recorded once. Overall study results and limits: Clones contracting across day 15 to 85 had a balanced CD4/CD8 profile; later expanding clones leaned CD4+.

The sequencing sample was made of PBMCs or a T cell subset sorted from them (not recorded which). V and J are TRBV6-2 or TRBV6-3 and TRBJ2-4; 7 positions match TRBD1. This TCR was sampled from an adult woman who had mild COVID-19 (a few samples of this study predate the infection). Cell type and time point are not known. The CDR3 DNA sequence: TGTGCCAGCAGCCCGGGACAGATCCTTCTAGCCAAAAACATTCAGTACTTC. This codes for CASSPGQILLAKNIQYF.